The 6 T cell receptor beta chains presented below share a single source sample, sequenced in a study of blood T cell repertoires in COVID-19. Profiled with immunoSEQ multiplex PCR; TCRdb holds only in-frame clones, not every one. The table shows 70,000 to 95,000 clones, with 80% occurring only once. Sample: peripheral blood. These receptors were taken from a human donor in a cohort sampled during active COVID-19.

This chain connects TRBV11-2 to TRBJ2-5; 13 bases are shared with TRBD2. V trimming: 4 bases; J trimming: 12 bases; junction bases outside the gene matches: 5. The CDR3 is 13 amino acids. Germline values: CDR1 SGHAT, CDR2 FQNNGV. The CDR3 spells CASSYGLAGAEYF. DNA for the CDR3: TGTGCCAGCAGCTACGGACTAGCGGGGGCCGAGTACTTC.

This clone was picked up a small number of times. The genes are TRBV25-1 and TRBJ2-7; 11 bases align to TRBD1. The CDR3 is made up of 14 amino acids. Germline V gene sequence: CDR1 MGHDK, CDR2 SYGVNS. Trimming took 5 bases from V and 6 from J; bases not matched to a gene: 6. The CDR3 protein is CASSRGGTGGEQYF. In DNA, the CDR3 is TGTGCCAGCAGTCGGGGGGGGACAGGGGGCGAGCAGTACTTC.

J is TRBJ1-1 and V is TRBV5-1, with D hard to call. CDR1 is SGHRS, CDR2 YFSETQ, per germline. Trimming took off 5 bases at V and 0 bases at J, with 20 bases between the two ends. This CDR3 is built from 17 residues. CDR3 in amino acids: CASRIGSSGRVNTEAFF. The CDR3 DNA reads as TGCGCCAGCAGAATTGGGAGCTCGGGGAGGGTGAACACTGAAGCTTTCTTT.

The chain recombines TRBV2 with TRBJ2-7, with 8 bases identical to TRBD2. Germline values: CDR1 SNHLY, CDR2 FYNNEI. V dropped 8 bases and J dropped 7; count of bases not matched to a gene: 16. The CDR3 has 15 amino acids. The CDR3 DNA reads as TGTGCCAGCCAGTTATCCCGGGAGGGGGGGCATGAGCAGTACTTC. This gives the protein CASQLSREGGHEQYF.

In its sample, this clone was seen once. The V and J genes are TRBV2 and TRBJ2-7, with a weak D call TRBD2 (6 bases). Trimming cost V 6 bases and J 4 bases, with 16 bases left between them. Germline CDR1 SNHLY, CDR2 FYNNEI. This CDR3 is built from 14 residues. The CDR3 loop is CASSGRRQLYEQYF. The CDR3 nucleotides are TGTGCCAGCAGCGGGAGAAGACAGCTTTACGAGCAGTACTTC.

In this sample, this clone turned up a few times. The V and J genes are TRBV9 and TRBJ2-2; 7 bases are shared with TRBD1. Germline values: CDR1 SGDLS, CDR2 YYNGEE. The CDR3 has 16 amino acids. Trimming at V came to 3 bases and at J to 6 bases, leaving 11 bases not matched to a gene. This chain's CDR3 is CASSAITGVVAGELFF. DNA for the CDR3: TGTGCCAGCAGCGCAATTACAGGGGTAGTCGCCGGGGAGCTGTTTTTT.